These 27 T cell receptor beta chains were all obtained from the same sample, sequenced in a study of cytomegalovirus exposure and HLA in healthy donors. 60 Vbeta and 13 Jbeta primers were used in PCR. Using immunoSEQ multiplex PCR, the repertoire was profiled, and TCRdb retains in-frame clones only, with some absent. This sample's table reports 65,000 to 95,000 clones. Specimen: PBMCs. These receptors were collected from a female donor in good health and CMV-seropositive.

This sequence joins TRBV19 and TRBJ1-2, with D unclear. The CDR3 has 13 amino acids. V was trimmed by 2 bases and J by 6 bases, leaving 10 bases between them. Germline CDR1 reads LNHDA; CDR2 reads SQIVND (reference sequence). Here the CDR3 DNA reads TGTGCCAGTAGTATACGAACAGCTGATGGCTACACCTTC. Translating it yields CASSIRTADGYTF. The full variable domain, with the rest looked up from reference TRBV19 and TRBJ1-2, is DGGITQSPKYLFRKEGQNVTLSCEQNLNHDAMYWYRQDPGQGLRLIYYSQIVNDFQKGDIAEGYSVSREKKESFPLTVTSAQKNPTAFYLCASSIRTADGYTFGSGTRLTVV.

The chain's CDR3 is CASSLTSGNGYF. DNA for the CDR3: TGTGCCAGCAGCTTGACTAGCGGGAACGGGTACTTC. This rearrangement joins TRBV7-2 to TRBJ2-7; 11 nucleotides match TRBD2. The ends lost 3 bases at V and 12 bases at J; junction bases unmatched: 4. The CDR3 is 12 amino acids. Germline V gene sequence: CDR1 SGHTA, CDR2 FQGNSA.

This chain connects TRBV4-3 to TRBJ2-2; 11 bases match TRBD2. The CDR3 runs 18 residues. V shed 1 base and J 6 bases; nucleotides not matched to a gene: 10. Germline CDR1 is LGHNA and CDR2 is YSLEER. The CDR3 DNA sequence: TGCGCCAGCAGCCAAGTCCCCGGGGCTAGCGGGAGGTCCGGGGAGCTGTTTTTT. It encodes CASSQVPGASGRSGELFF.

The CDR3 is CASSEVTSYQETQYF. The CDR3 nucleotides read TGTGCCAGCAGTGAGGTGACATCGTACCAAGAGACCCAGTACTTC. V is TRBV2 and J is TRBJ2-5; D not certain. The germline CDR1 and CDR2 sequences are SNHLY and FYNNEI. The CDR3 has 15 amino acids. The V gene lost 3 bases and the J gene lost 0 bases, with 11 bases spanning the gap.

The CDR3 DNA reads as TGTGCCAGCAGCCTACAGGGGGCGCGAGAGACCCAGTACTTC. As protein: CASSLQGARETQYF. V gene TRBV27 combines with J gene TRBJ2-5; 9 nucleotides line up with TRBD1. This CDR3 comprises 14 residues. Germline values: CDR1 MNHEY, CDR2 SMNVEV (reference sequence). The ends lost 6 bases at V and 4 bases at J; junction bases unmatched: 6.

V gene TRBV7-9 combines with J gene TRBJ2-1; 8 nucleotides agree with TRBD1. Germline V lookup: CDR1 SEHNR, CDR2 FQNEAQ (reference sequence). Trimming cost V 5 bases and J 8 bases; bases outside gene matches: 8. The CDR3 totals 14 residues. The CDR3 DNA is TGTGCCAGCAGCCCTCCGGGACAGGTGGATGAGCAGTTCTTC. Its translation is CASSPPGQVDEQFF.

The CDR3 sequence: CASSLGDTHNEQFF. As DNA, the CDR3 is TGCGCCAGCAGCTTGGGGGACACACACAATGAGCAGTTCTTC. The V gene is TRBV5-1, the J gene TRBJ2-1, with D possibly matching TRBD1 (6 bases). The germline V and J ends were trimmed by 0 bases and 5 bases, with 9 bases remaining between them. Germline CDR1 and CDR2: SGHRS and YFSETQ. The CDR3 runs to 14 residues.

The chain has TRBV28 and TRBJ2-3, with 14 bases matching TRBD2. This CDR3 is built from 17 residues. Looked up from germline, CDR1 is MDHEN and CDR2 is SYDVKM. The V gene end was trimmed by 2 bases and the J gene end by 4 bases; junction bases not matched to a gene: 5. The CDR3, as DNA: TGTGCCAGCAGTTTAGGACTAGCGGGAGGAGTGGCAGATACGCAGTATTTT. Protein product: CASSLGLAGGVADTQYF.

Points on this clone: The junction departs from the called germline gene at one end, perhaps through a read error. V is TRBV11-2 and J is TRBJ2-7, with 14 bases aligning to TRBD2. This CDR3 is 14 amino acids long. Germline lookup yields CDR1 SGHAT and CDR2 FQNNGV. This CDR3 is CASSKTAGTSGGIF. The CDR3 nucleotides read TGTGCCAGCAGCAAAACGGCCGGGACTAGCGGGGGTATCTTC.

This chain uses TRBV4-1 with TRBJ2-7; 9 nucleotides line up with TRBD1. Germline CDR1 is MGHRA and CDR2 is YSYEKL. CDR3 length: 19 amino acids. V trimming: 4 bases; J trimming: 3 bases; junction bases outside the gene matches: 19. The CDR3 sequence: CASSPHKNPGQGKNYEQYF. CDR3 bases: TGCGCCAGCAGCCCCCATAAGAATCCCGGACAGGGGAAAAACTACGAGCAGTACTTC.

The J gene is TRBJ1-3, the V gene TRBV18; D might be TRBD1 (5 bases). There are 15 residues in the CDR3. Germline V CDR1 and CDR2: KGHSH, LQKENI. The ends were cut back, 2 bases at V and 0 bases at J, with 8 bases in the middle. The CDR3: CASSPDSNSGNTIYF. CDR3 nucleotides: TGTGCCAGCTCACCAGACAGCAACTCTGGAAACACCATATATTTT.

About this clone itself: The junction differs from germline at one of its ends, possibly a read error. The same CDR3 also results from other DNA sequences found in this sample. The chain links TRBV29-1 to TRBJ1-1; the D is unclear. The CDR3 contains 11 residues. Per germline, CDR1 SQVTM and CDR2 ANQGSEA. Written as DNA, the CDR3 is TGCAGCGTTGAGAGGTTCACTGAAGCCTTCTTT. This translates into CSVERFTEAFF.

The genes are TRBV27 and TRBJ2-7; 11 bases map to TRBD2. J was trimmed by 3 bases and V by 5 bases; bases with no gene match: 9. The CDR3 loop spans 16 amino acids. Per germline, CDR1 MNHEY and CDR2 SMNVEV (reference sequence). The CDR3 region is CASSKSSGRPDYEQYF. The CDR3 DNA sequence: TGTGCCAGCAGTAAATCTAGCGGGAGGCCTGACTACGAGCAGTACTTC.

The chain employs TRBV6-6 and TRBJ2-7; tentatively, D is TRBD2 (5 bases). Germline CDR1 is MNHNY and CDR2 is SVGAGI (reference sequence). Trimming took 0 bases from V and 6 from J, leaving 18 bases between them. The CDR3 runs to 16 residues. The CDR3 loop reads CASSYSTGPGLGEQYF. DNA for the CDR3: TGTGCCAGCAGTTACTCGACTGGGCCGGGGTTGGGCGAGCAGTACTTC.

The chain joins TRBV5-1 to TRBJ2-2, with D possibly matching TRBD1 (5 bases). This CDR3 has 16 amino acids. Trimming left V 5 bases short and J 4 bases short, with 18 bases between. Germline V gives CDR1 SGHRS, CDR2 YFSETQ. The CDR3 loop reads CASRLLAGPGTGELFF. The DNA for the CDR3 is TGCGCCAGCAGACTCCTGGCAGGGCCTGGCACCGGGGAGCTGTTTTTT.

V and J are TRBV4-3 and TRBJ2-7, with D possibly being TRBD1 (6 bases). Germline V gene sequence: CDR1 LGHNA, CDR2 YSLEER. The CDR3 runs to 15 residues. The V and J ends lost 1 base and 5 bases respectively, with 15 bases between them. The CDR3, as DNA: TGCGCCAGCAGCCAAGGGGCGACAGGTATCCACGAGCAGTACTTC. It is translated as CASSQGATGIHEQYF.

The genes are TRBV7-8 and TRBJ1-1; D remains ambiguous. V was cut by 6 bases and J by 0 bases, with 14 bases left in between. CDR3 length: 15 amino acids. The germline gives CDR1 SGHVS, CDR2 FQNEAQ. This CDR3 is CASSIEGLMNTEAFF. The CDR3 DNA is TGTGCCAGCAGTATAGAAGGACTTATGAACACTGAAGCTTTCTTT.

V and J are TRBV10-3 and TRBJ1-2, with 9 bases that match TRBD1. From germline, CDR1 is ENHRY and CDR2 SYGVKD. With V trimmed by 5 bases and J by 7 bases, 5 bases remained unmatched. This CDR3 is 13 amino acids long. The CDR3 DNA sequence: TGTGCCATCAGTCAACAGGGGGCTGTTGGCTACACCTTC. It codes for CAISQQGAVGYTF.

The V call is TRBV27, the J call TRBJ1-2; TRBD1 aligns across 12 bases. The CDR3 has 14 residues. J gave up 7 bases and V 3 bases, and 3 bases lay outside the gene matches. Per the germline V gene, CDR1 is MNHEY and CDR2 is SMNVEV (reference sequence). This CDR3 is CASSLGQGAGGYTF. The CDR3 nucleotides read TGTGCCAGCAGTTTGGGACAGGGGGCGGGTGGCTACACCTTC.

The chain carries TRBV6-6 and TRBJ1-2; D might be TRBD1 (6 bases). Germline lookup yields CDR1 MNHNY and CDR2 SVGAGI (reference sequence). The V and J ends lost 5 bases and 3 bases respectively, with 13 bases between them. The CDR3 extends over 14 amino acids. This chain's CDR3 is CASSQRTAHYGYTF. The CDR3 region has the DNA TGTGCCAGCAGTCAACGGACAGCACACTATGGCTACACCTTC.

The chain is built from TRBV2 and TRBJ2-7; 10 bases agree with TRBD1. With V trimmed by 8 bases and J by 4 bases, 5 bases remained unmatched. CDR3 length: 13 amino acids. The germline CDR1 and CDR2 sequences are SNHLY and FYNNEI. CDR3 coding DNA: TGTGCCAGCCGAGACAGGGGGCAATACGAGCAGTACTTC. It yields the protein CASRDRGQYEQYF.

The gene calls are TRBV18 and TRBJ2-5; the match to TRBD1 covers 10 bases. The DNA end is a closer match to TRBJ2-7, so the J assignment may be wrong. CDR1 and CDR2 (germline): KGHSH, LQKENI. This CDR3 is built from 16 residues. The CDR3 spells CASSPAFQTGGDEQYF. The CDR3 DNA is TGTGCCAGCTCACCGGCATTCCAGACAGGGGGCGACGAGCAGTACTTC.

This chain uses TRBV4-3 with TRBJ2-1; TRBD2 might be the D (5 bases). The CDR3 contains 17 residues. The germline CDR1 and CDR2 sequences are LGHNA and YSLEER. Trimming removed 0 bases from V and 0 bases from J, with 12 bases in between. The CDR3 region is CASSQEGGRNSYNEQFF. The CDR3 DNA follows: TGCGCCAGCAGCCAAGAGGGCGGGCGGAACTCCTACAATGAGCAGTTCTTC.

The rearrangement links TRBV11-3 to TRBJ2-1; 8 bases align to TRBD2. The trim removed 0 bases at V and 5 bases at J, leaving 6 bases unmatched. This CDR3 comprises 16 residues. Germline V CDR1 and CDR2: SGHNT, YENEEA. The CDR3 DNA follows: TGTGCCAGCAGCTTAGATTCGGGAGGGCCCGACAATGAGCAGTTCTTC. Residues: CASSLDSGGPDNEQFF.

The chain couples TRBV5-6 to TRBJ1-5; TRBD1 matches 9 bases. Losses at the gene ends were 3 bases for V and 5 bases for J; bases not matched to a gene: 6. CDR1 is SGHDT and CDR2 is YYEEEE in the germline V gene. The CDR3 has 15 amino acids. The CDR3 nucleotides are TGTGCCAGCAGCTGGGGACAGGGAGAGGATCAGCCCCAGCATTTT. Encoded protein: CASSWGQGEDQPQHF.

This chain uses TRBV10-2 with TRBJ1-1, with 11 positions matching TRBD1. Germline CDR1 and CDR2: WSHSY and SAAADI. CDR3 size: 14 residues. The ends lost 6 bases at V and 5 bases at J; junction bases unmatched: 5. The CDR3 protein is CASRLGTGGTEAFF. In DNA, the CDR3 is TGCGCCAGCAGACTCGGGACAGGGGGGACTGAAGCTTTCTTT.

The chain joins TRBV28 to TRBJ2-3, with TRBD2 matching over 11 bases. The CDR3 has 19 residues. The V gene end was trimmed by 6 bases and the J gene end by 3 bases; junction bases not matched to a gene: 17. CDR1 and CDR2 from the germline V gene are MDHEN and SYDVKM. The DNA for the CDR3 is TGTGCCAGCAGCTCACTCACTAGCGGGGGTCGGCGACTTACAGATACGCAGTATTTT. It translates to CASSSLTSGGRRLTDTQYF.